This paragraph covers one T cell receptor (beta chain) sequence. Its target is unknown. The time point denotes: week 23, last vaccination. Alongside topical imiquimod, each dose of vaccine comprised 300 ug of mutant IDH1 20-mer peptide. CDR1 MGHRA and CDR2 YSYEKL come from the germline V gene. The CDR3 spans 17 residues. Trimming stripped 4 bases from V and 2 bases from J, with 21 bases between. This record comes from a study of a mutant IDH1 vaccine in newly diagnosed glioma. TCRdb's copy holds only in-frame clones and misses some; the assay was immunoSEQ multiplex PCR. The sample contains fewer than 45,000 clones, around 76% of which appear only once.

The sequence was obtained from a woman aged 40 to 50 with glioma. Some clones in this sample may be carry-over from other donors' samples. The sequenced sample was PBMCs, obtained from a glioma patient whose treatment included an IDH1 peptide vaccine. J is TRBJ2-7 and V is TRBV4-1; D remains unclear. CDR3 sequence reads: CASSPLGVGAATYEQYF. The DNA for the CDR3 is TGCGCCAGCAGCCCCCTCGGTGTGGGTGCGGCAACCTACGAGCAGTACTTC.